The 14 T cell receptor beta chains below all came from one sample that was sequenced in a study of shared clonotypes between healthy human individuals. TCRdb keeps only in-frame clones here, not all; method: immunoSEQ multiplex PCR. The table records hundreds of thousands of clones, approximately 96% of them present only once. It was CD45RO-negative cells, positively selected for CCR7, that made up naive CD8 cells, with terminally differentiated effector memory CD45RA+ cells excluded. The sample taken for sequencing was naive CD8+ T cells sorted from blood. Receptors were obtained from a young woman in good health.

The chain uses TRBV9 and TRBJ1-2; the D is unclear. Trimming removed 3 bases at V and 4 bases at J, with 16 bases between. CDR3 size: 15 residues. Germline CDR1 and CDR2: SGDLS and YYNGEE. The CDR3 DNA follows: TGTGCCAGCAGCGGCTGGACGCAGGCTATCTATGGCTACACCTTC. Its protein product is CASSGWTQAIYGYTF. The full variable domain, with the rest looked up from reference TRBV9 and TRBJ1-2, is DSGVTQTPKHLITATGQRVTLRCSPRSGDLSVYWYQQSLDQGLQFLIQYYNGEERAKGNILERFSAQQFPDLHSELNLSSLELGDSALYFCASSGWTQAIYGYTFGSGTRLTVV.

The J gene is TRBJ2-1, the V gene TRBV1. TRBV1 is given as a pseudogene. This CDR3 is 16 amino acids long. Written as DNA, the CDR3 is TGCACCAGCAGCAACTACAGCGCATGGAAGAACAATGAGCAGTTCTTC. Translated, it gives CTSSNYSAWKNNEQFF.

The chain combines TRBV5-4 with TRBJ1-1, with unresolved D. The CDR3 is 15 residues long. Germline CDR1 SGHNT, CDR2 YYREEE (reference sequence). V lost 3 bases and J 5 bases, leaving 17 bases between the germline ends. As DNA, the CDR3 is TGTGCCAGCAGCTCCCCCTCCTCAGGTGAAACTGAAGCTTTCTTT. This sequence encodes CASSSPSSGETEAFF.

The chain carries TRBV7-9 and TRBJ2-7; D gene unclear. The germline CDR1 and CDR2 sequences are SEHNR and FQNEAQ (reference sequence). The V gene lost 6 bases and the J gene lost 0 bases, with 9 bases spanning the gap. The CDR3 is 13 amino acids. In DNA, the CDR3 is TGTGCCAGCAGTCTAGGGAACTCCTACGAGCAGTACTTC. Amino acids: CASSLGNSYEQYF.

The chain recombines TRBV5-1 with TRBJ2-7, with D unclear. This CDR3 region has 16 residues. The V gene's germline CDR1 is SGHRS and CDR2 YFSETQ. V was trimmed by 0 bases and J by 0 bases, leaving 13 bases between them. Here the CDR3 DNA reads TGCGCCAGCAGCTTGGCGTTCGGCCGCTTCTCCTACGAGCAGTACTTC. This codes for CASSLAFGRFSYEQYF.

This chain's CDR3 is CASSFGPTGYEQYF. CDR3 DNA sequence: TGTGCCAGCAGTTTCGGACCGACAGGGTACGAGCAGTACTTC. The gene calls are TRBV27 and TRBJ2-5, with TRBD1 identical over 7 bases. TRBJ2-7 explains the end of the DNA better; the J call may be wrong. CDR1 MNHEY and CDR2 SMNVEV come from the germline V gene (reference sequence). The CDR3 totals 14 residues.

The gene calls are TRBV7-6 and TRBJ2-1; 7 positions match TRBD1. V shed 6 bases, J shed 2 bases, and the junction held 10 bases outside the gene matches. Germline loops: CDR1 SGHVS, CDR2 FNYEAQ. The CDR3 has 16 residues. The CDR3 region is CASSLSVGGAYNEQFF. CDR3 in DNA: TGTGCCAGCAGTCTGTCGGTAGGGGGCGCCTACAATGAGCAGTTCTTC.

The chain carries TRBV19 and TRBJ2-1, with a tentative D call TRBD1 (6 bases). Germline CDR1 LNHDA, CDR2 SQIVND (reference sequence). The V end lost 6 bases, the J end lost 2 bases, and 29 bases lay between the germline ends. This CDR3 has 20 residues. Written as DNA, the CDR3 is TGTGCCAGTAGCCCGCCCCCCCAGGGGATCACATTAATTACCTACAATGAGCAGTTCTTC. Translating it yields CASSPPPQGITLITYNEQFF.

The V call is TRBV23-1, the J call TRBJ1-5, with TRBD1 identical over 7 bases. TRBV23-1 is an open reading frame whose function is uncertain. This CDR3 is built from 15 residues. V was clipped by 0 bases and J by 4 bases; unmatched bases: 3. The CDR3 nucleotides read TGCGCCAGCAGTCAATCGACAGGGCGGAATCAGCCCCAGCATTTT. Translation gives CASSQSTGRNQPQHF.

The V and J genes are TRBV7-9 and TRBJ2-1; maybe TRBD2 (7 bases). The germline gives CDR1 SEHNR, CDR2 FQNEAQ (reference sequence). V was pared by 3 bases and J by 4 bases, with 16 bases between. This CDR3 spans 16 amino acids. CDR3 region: CASSLWGLAEYNEQFF. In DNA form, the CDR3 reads TGTGCCAGCAGCTTGTGGGGGCTAGCGGAGTACAATGAGCAGTTCTTC.

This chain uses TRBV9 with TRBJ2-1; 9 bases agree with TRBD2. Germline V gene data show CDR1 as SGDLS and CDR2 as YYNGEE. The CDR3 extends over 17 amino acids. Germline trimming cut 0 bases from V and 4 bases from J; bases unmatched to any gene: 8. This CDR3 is CASSVAAGGINYNEQFF. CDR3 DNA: TGTGCCAGCAGCGTAGCAGCGGGAGGAATAAATTACAATGAGCAGTTCTTC.

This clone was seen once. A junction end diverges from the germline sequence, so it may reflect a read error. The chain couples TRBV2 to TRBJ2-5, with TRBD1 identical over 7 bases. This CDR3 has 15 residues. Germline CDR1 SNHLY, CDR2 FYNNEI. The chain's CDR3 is CASGSTGTEQVTQYF. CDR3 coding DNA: TGTGCCAGCGGGAGCACCGGGACAGAGCAAGTGACCCAGTACTTC.

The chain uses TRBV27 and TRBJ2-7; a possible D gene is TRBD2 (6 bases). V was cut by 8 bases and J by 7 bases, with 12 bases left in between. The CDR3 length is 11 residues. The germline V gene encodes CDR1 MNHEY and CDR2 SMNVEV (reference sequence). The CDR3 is CASGGSWEQYF. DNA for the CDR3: TGTGCCAGCGGGGGGAGCTGGGAGCAGTACTTC.

The CDR3 DNA is TGTGCCAGCAGTTTATATGGGTACGAGCAGTACTTC. As protein: CASSLYGYEQYF. The chain recombines TRBV28 with TRBJ2-7; D is undetermined. V dropped 1 base and J dropped 4 bases, with 5 bases sitting between them. Germline assignment: CDR1 MDHEN and CDR2 SYDVKM. The CDR3 runs 12 residues.